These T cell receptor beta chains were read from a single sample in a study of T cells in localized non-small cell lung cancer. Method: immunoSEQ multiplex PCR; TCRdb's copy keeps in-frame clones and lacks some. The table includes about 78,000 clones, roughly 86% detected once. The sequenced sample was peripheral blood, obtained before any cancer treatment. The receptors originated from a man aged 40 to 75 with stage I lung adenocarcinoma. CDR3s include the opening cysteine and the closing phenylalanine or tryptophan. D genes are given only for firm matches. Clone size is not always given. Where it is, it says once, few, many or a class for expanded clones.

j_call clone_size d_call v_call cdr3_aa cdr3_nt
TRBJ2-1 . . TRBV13 CASSLLEGGPNEQFF TGTGCCAGCAGCCTACTAGAGGGGGGCCCCAATGAGCAGTTCTTC
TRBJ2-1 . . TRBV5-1 CASSTSGPGVGYNEQFF TGCGCCAGCAGCACCTCTGGCCCAGGGGTCGGTTACAATGAGCAGTTCTTC
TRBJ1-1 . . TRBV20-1 CSASSGTEAFF TGCAGTGCTAGTTCGGGGACTGAAGCTTTCTTT
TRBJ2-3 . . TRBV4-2 CASNRGESTDTQYF TGTGCCAGTAATAGGGGGGAATCCACAGATACGCAGTATTTT
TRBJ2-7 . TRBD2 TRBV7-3 CASSLVSGRGHEQYF TGTGCCAGCAGCTTGGTTAGCGGGAGGGGCCACGAGCAGTACTTC
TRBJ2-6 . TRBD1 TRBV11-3 CASSFGDRAGANVLTF TGTGCCAGCAGCTTTGGGGACAGGGCTGGGGCCAACGTCCTGACTTTC
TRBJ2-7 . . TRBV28 CASFQGGDSYEQYF TGTGCCAGCTTCCAAGGGGGGGACTCCTACGAGCAGTACTTC
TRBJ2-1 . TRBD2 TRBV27 CASSLRERGSYNEQFF TGTGCCAGCAGTTTAAGGGAGCGGGGTTCCTACAATGAGCAGTTCTTC
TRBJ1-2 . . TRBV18 CASSPRGGSTDGYTF TGTGCCAGCTCACCCCGGGGAGGGTCGACCGATGGCTACACCTTC
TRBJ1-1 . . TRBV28 CASSRAQGMNTEAFF TGTGCCAGCAGCCGAGCCCAGGGAATGAACACTGAAGCTTTCTTT
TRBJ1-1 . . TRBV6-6 CASTGALSMAFF TGTGCCAGCACCGGAGCTCTCTCGATGGCTTTCTTT
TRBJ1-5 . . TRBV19 CASSMPGGNQPQHF TGTGCCAGTAGTATGCCGGGGGGAAATCAGCCCCAGCATTTT
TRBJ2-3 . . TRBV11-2 CASSLTRGAAHSTDTQYF TGTGCCAGCAGCCTCACGCGGGGAGCGGCTCACAGCACAGATACGCAGTATTTT
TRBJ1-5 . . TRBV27 CASSLFWGNQPQHF TGTGCCAGCAGTTTATTCTGGGGAAATCAGCCCCAGCATTTT
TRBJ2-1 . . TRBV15 CATSRGGGTYNEQFF TGTGCCACCAGCAGGGGCGGGGGCACCTACAATGAGCAGTTCTTC
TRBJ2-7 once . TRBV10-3 CAIAGAQYEQYF TGTGCCATAGCAGGGGCTCAATACGAGCAGTACTTC
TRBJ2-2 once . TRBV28 CASSFTGGPGELFF TGTGCCAGCAGTTTCACGGGTGGCCCCGGGGAGCTGTTTTTT
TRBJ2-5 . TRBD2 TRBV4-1 CASSQEGRGLQETQYF TGCGCCAGCAGCCAAGAAGGGCGGGGGTTACAAGAGACCCAGTACTTC
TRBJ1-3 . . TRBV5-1 CASSLGGQGNTIYF TGCGCCAGCAGCTTGGGAGGGCAAGGAAACACCATATATTTT
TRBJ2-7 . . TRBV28 CASSLVQGASYEQYF TGTGCCAGCAGTCTGGTTCAAGGGGCTAGCTACGAGCAGTACTTC
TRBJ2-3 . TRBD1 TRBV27 CASSDRGIGTDTQYF TGTGCCAGCAGCGACAGGGGGATCGGCACAGATACGCAGTATTTT
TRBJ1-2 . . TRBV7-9 CASSETGIHGYTF TGTGCCAGCAGCGAAACAGGGATCCATGGCTACACCTTC
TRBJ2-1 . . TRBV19 CASSPARDIESNEQFF TGTGCCAGTAGCCCCGCTCGGGACATTGAATCAAATGAGCAGTTCTTC
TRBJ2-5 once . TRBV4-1 CASRTHLRAETQYF TGCGCCAGCCGAACCCATCTCAGGGCCGAGACCCAGTACTTC
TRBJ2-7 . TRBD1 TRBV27 CASSFRQGFYEQYF TGTGCCAGCAGTTTCCGACAGGGTTTCTACGAGCAGTACTTC
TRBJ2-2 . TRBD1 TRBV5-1 CAGRTGGNTGELFF TGCGCCGGTAGGACAGGGGGCAACACCGGGGAGCTGTTTTTT
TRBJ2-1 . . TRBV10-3 CAIMDSSGRSSYNEQFF TGTGCCATCATGGACAGTTCGGGTCGGAGCTCCTACAATGAGCAGTTCTTC
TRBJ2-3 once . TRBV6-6 CASIWAGRRTDTQYF TGTGCCAGCATTTGGGCGGGGCGGCGCACAGATACGCAGTATTTT
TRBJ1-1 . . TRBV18 CASSPNRNTEAFF TGTGCCAGCTCACCCAACCGCAACACTGAAGCTTTCTTT
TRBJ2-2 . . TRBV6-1 CASRDEPWKLFF TGTGCCAGCAGGGACGAGCCTTGGAAGCTGTTTTTT